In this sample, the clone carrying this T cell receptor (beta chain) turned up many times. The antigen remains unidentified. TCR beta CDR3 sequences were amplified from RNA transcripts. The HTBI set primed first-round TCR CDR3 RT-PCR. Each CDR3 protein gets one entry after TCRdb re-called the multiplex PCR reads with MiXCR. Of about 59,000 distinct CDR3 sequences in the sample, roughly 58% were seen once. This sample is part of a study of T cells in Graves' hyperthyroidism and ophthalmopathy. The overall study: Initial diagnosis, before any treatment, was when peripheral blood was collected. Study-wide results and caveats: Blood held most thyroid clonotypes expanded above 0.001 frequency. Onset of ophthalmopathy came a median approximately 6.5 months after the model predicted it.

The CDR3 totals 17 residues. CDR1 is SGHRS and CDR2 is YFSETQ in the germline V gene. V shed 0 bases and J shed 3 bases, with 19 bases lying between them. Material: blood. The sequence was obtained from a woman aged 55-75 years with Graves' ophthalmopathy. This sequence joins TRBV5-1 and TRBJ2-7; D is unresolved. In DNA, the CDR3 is TGCGCCAGCAGCTTGGCCTTATTAGGTACCCTCCGCTACGAGCAGTACTTC. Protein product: CASSLALLGTLRYEQYF.